This TCR beta chain was found in a study of shared clonotypes between healthy human individuals. Of note for this clone: Its antigen remains unidentified.

Produced via immunoSEQ multiplex PCR; TCRdb's table is partial and in-frame only. The sample has about 2.4 million clones; around 94% are singletons. Germline values: CDR1 LNHDA, CDR2 SQIVND (reference sequence). The CDR3 is 18 amino acids. V was clipped by 0 bases and J by 2 bases, with 16 bases between them. The study's findings and limits: Around 4.9% of naive CD4 clonotypes were shared across a few donors.

The clonotype was recovered from a man between 18 and 29 years old in good health. Source material: naive CD4+ T cells sorted from blood. Subset here: CD45RA+ positively selected. The rearrangement uses TRBV19 and TRBJ1-4; D remains ambiguous. In DNA, the CDR3 is TGTGCCAGTAGTATAGACAGGAATTTGGGCGCGACTAATGAAAAACTGTTTTTT. Protein product: CASSIDRNLGATNEKLFF.